The clone carrying this T cell receptor (beta chain) was counted at least ten times. The trim removed 4 bases at V and 0 bases at J, leaving 7 bases unmatched. Germline assignment: CDR1 LGHNA and CDR2 YNFKEQ. This CDR3 contains 16 residues. These data are taken from a study of T cells in Graves' hyperthyroidism and ophthalmopathy. With duration under 3 months, ophthalmopathy was active: Clinical Activity Score at least 3, NOSPECS at least 4. Uncontrolled infection, other autoimmune disease, pregnancy or lactation excluded patients. Diagnosis rested on symptoms, serum thyroxine and TRAb, thyroid ultrasound, and orbital computed tomography. Extraction of PBMCs used under 13 ml of fresh peripheral blood. Amplification of TCR beta CDR3 regions was performed using RNA transcripts as template. In the first-round RT-PCR of the TCR CDR3, the HTBI primer set was used. TCRdb reprocessed the multiplex PCR reads via MiXCR and lists one record per CDR3 protein. The data hold more than 500,000 distinct CDR3 sequences, with under 15% observed a single time.

This clonotype was obtained from a woman aged 40-49 years with Graves' ophthalmopathy. The gene calls are TRBV4-2 and TRBJ2-7; 9 bases are shared with TRBD1. Specimen: blood. The CDR3 DNA follows: TGTGCCAGCAGCCGAGGACCGGGACAGGGCTCCTACGAGCAGTACTTC. Amino acids: CASSRGPGQGSYEQYF.